This TCR beta chain was identified during a study of CD8+CD57+ T cells in acquired aplastic anemia. It was patients with CD8+CD57+ cell expansion by flow cytometry who were chosen for sequencing. The template for TCR beta VDJ and CDR3 sequence profiling was genomic DNA. TCRdb recomputed calls from the reads with MiXCR, one row per CDR3 protein. The sample records around 150,000 distinct CDR3 sequences, 71% being singletons. Trimming took off 5 bases at V and 4 bases at J, with 18 bases between the two ends. Germline values: CDR1 SGHTA, CDR2 FQGNSA. CDR3 length: 16 residues. Points from the study as a whole: CD8+ Simpson's diversity did not differ significantly between patients and controls.

As to this clonotype: Its target is unknown.

The clonotype originates from a human donor with aplastic anemia. What was sequenced was sorted CD4+, CD8+, or CD8+CD57+ T cells (not recorded which) from PBMCs. This sequence joins TRBV7-2 and TRBJ1-3; D uncertain. DNA of the CDR3: TGTGCCAGCAGCGGAGACCTTACCGGGCGAGGAAACACCATATATTTT. As protein: CASSGDLTGRGNTIYF.